Listed below are T cell receptor beta chains from one sample, sequenced in a study of CD8 T cells in Susac syndrome. TCRdb recomputed calls from the immunoSEQ multiplex PCR reads with MiXCR, one row per CDR3 protein. Among more than 65,000 distinct CDR3 sequences listed, 85% to 95% were seen once. The specimen sequenced was CD8+ T cells from PBMCs. All receptors come from a human donor in good health. CDR3s include the opening cysteine and the closing phenylalanine or tryptophan. A D gene is named only where the DNA matches it firmly. Not all rows give a size; the values are once, few, many and, for expanded clones, a class.

abundance: few; j_gene: TRBJ2-3; v_gene: TRBV4-1; d_gene: TRBD2; CDR3nt: TGCGCCAGCAGCCAAGAGGGACTAGGCGGGGCAGATACGCAGTATTTT; CDR3aa: CASSQEGLGGADTQYF
abundance: NA; j_gene: TRBJ2-3; v_gene: TRBV7-8; d_gene: TRBD1; CDR3nt: TGTGCCAGCAGCTCGCGGACAGGGGGCGCGACAGATACGCAGTATTTT; CDR3aa: CASSSRTGGATDTQYF
abundance: NA; j_gene: TRBJ2-3; v_gene: TRBV9; d_gene: NA; CDR3nt: TGTGCCAGCAGCGGGACTGGCGATACGCAGTATTTT; CDR3aa: CASSGTGDTQYF
abundance: NA; j_gene: TRBJ1-1; v_gene: TRBV5-8; d_gene: NA; CDR3nt: TGTGCCAGCAGCTTGCGAGGGTCGGCCACTGAAGCTTTCTTT; CDR3aa: CASSLRGSATEAFF
abundance: NA; j_gene: TRBJ1-2; v_gene: TRBV29-1; d_gene: NA; CDR3nt: TGCAGCGCCAGGGTGCTTGCTAACTATGGCTACACCTTC; CDR3aa: CSARVLANYGYTF
abundance: NA; j_gene: TRBJ2-1; v_gene: TRBV7-9; d_gene: NA; CDR3nt: TGTGCCAGCAGCCTACAGATCTACAATGAGCAGTTCTTC; CDR3aa: CASSLQIYNEQFF
abundance: NA; j_gene: TRBJ1-2; v_gene: TRBV9; d_gene: TRBD1; CDR3nt: TGTGCCAGCAGCGGAGGGGGACAGGGCAAATATGGCTACACCTTC; CDR3aa: CASSGGGQGKYGYTF
abundance: NA; j_gene: TRBJ1-5; v_gene: TRBV7-3; d_gene: NA; CDR3nt: TGTGCCAGCAGCGCAGGATGGGACCAGCCCCAGCATTTT; CDR3aa: CASSAGWDQPQHF
abundance: NA; j_gene: TRBJ2-5; v_gene: TRBV4-2; d_gene: NA; CDR3nt: TGTGCCAGCAGCCAAGACCCAATGACGGCTAGGATGGAGACCCAGTACTTC; CDR3aa: CASSQDPMTARMETQYF
abundance: NA; j_gene: TRBJ1-1; v_gene: TRBV4-2; d_gene: TRBD1; CDR3nt: TGTGCCAGCAGCCAAGAGATAAGATTAACCGGGACAGTGACATCCAACACTGAAGCTTTCTTT; CDR3aa: CASSQEIRLTGTVTSNTEAFF
abundance: NA; j_gene: TRBJ1-1; v_gene: TRBV19; d_gene: NA; CDR3nt: TGTGCCAGTAGTATTTCGTCCGGGAACACTGAAGCTTTCTTT; CDR3aa: CASSISSGNTEAFF
abundance: NA; j_gene: TRBJ1-1; v_gene: TRBV7-9; d_gene: NA; CDR3nt: TGTGCCAGCAGCTCCACCCGGGATGGGGACACTGAAGCTTTCTTT; CDR3aa: CASSSTRDGDTEAFF
abundance: NA; j_gene: TRBJ2-3; v_gene: TRBV24-1; d_gene: TRBD1; CDR3nt: TGTGCCACCAGTGATACGACAGGGTGGGGCACAGATACGCAGTATTTT; CDR3aa: CATSDTTGWGTDTQYF
abundance: once; j_gene: TRBJ2-7; v_gene: TRBV15; d_gene: TRBD1; CDR3nt: TGTGCCACCAGCAGAGGAAGACAGGGTACATACGAGCAGTACTTC; CDR3aa: CATSRGRQGTYEQYF
abundance: once; j_gene: TRBJ2-4; v_gene: TRBV14; d_gene: TRBD1; CDR3nt: TGTGCCAGCAGCGACAGGGTAGTTAACATTCAGTACTTC; CDR3aa: CASSDRVVNIQYF
abundance: NA; j_gene: TRBJ2-7; v_gene: TRBV7-2; d_gene: TRBD2; CDR3nt: TGTGCCAGCAGCCCCCGGGGGGACCACTACGAGCAGTACTTC; CDR3aa: CASSPRGDHYEQYF
abundance: NA; j_gene: TRBJ1-5; v_gene: TRBV27; d_gene: NA; CDR3nt: TGTGCCAGCAGTAGCCGGGACGGAGGAAATCAGCCCCAGCATTTT; CDR3aa: CASSSRDGGNQPQHF
abundance: NA; j_gene: TRBJ2-1; v_gene: TRBV4-1; d_gene: NA; CDR3nt: TGCGCCAGCAGCCAAGATAGGGGAGGGGGCAATGAGCAGTTCTTC; CDR3aa: CASSQDRGGGNEQFF
abundance: once; j_gene: TRBJ1-2; v_gene: TRBV3-1; d_gene: NA; CDR3nt: TGTGCCAGCAGCCAGACAGACAACTATGGCTACACCTTC; CDR3aa: CASSQTDNYGYTF
abundance: once; j_gene: TRBJ2-3; v_gene: TRBV28; d_gene: NA; CDR3nt: TGTGCCAGCAGTTCCCGGGGTGATACGCAGTATTTT; CDR3aa: CASSSRGDTQYF
abundance: NA; j_gene: TRBJ2-5; v_gene: TRBV7-9; d_gene: TRBD1; CDR3nt: TGTGCCAGCAGCTTCAAGACAGGGAACCAAGAGACCCAGTACTTC; CDR3aa: CASSFKTGNQETQYF
abundance: NA; j_gene: TRBJ1-1; v_gene: TRBV7-2; d_gene: NA; CDR3nt: TGTGCCAGCAGCGTCGGAAGCGGAGCTTTCTTT; CDR3aa: CASSVGSGAFF
abundance: once; j_gene: TRBJ1-2; v_gene: TRBV29-1; d_gene: TRBD1; CDR3nt: TGCAGCCTAAGGACAGGGGCGCTGGATAACTATGGCTACACCTTC; CDR3aa: CSLRTGALDNYGYTF
abundance: NA; j_gene: TRBJ2-1; v_gene: TRBV5-1; d_gene: NA; CDR3nt: TGCGCCAGCAGGCTTGGGACTGAGCAGTTCTTC; CDR3aa: CASRLGTEQFF
abundance: NA; j_gene: TRBJ2-1; v_gene: TRBV28; d_gene: TRBD2; CDR3nt: TGTGCCAGCAGTCCCCCCCTTGCGGGGGGAGGGAGTGAGCAGTTCTTC; CDR3aa: CASSPPLAGGGSEQFF
abundance: NA; j_gene: TRBJ1-5; v_gene: TRBV19; d_gene: NA; CDR3nt: TGTGCCAGTAGTACCACGGAGGTTTGGGATCAGCCCCAGCATTTT; CDR3aa: CASSTTEVWDQPQHF
abundance: NA; j_gene: TRBJ2-3; v_gene: TRBV5-1; d_gene: TRBD2; CDR3nt: TGCGCCAGCAAGGTGGAGCGGGGTACAGATACGCAGTATTTT; CDR3aa: CASKVERGTDTQYF
abundance: NA; j_gene: TRBJ2-7; v_gene: TRBV13; d_gene: NA; CDR3nt: TGTGCCAGCAGCCTCGGGGAGGGACAACTCTACGAGCAGTACTTC; CDR3aa: CASSLGEGQLYEQYF
abundance: NA; j_gene: TRBJ2-5; v_gene: TRBV7-9; d_gene: NA; CDR3nt: TGTGCCAGCCGGGGCATCCAAGAGACCCAGTACTTC; CDR3aa: CASRGIQETQYF
abundance: NA; j_gene: TRBJ2-7; v_gene: TRBV6-2/TRBV6-3; d_gene: TRBD2; CDR3nt: TGTGCCGGGAGGGCCCAGGGAGGCTACGAGCAGTACTTC; CDR3aa: CAGRAQGGYEQYF
abundance: NA; j_gene: TRBJ2-2; v_gene: TRBV5-1; d_gene: NA; CDR3nt: TGCGCCAGCAGCTTGGCCGGGCAGGGAGGTACCGGGGAGCTGTTTTTT; CDR3aa: CASSLAGQGGTGELFF
abundance: NA; j_gene: TRBJ2-7; v_gene: TRBV7-2; d_gene: TRBD1; CDR3nt: TGTGCCAGCAGCCCGGACAGGGGGACCTACGAGCAGTACTTC; CDR3aa: CASSPDRGTYEQYF
abundance: NA; j_gene: TRBJ2-1; v_gene: TRBV30; d_gene: NA; CDR3nt: TGTGCCTGGAGTACCCAGGTTATCTCCTACAATGAGCAGTTCTTC; CDR3aa: CAWSTQVISYNEQFF
abundance: NA; j_gene: TRBJ1-6; v_gene: TRBV27; d_gene: TRBD1; CDR3nt: TGTGCCAGCAGGCCCGGGACAGGTGGCTCGCCCCTCCACTTT; CDR3aa: CASRPGTGGSPLHF
abundance: NA; j_gene: TRBJ2-4; v_gene: TRBV7-9; d_gene: TRBD1; CDR3nt: TGTGCCAGCAGCTTACCCCGGGACAGGAAAAACATTCAGTACTTC; CDR3aa: CASSLPRDRKNIQYF
abundance: NA; j_gene: TRBJ2-1; v_gene: TRBV6-4; d_gene: NA; CDR3nt: TGTGCCAGCAGTGACGGGACCCTGGGCTACAATGAGCAGTTCTTC; CDR3aa: CASSDGTLGYNEQFF
abundance: NA; j_gene: TRBJ2-7; v_gene: TRBV27; d_gene: NA; CDR3nt: TGTGCCAGCAGCCCCGGGACACCTTACGAGCAGTACTTC; CDR3aa: CASSPGTPYEQYF
abundance: NA; j_gene: TRBJ2-1; v_gene: TRBV15; d_gene: NA; CDR3nt: TGTGCCACCAGCGGCCTCATTCCGGATGAGCAGTTCTTC; CDR3aa: CATSGLIPDEQFF
abundance: NA; j_gene: TRBJ2-7; v_gene: TRBV9; d_gene: NA; CDR3nt: TGTGCCAGCAGCGTAGGGGTGACTAGAATGGACGAGCAGTACTTC; CDR3aa: CASSVGVTRMDEQYF
abundance: NA; j_gene: TRBJ2-5; v_gene: TRBV6-2/TRBV6-3; d_gene: NA; CDR3nt: TGTGCCAGCAGCCACCCCGCGGTTGGGGGGCAAGAGACCCAGTACTTC; CDR3aa: CASSHPAVGGQETQYF
abundance: once; j_gene: TRBJ1-1; v_gene: TRBV7-9; d_gene: NA; CDR3nt: TGTGCCAGCAGCTTAGGGGTCAGAAACACTGAAGCTTTCTTT; CDR3aa: CASSLGVRNTEAFF
abundance: NA; j_gene: TRBJ2-1; v_gene: TRBV4-1; d_gene: TRBD1; CDR3nt: TGCGCCAGCAGCCAAGATAACAGGGGATACAATGAGCAGTTCTTC; CDR3aa: CASSQDNRGYNEQFF
abundance: NA; j_gene: TRBJ2-7; v_gene: TRBV12-3/TRBV12-4; d_gene: NA; CDR3nt: TGTGCCAGCAGTTCATCGAGGGGGGACGAGCAGTACTTC; CDR3aa: CASSSSRGDEQYF
abundance: NA; j_gene: TRBJ2-7; v_gene: TRBV7-9; d_gene: TRBD1; CDR3nt: TGTGCCAGCAGCTTCCAGGGGGAGATGAACGAGCAGTACTTC; CDR3aa: CASSFQGEMNEQYF
abundance: NA; j_gene: TRBJ1-1; v_gene: TRBV2; d_gene: NA; CDR3nt: TGTGCCAGCAGTGCTGGGCGGCTGGGCGACACTGAAGCTTTCTTT; CDR3aa: CASSAGRLGDTEAFF